This TCR beta chain was found in a study of blood T cells in healthy people across ages. Total RNA amounts of at least 6 micrograms were extracted per sample. General observations from the study: Among T cells, TCR beta diversity per million cells dropped roughly linearly as age rose. When one million T cells were used, diversity estimates were thought to be underestimates. Not knowing donor CMV status may have confounded expanded clonotype changes.

For this clonotype: What it binds is not known.

This CDR3 is 14 amino acids long. CDR1 is ENHRY, CDR2 SYGVKD, per germline. A second PCR of about 6 to 12 cycles used a sample-barcoded 5' primer and a J-beta primer mix. TCRdb re-derived calls from the 5' RACE reads in MiXCR, one entry per CDR3 protein. This table holds about 640,000 distinct CDR3 sequences, about 30% found once. Material: blood. The receptor was derived from a woman aged 80 or older in good health. The chain links TRBV10-3 to TRBJ2-5, with D perhaps assigned TRBD1 or TRBD2 (6 bases each). The J call may be faulty, since TRBJ2-7 better matches the DNA end. The CDR3 loop reads CAISELGGVNEQYF. Written as DNA, the CDR3 is TGTGCCATCAGTGAGTTGGGGGGCGTGAACGAGCAGTACTTC.